This TCR beta chain was documented in a study of blood T cell repertoires in COVID-19. Study-wide background: Researchers got acute and convalescent COVID-19 samples from the United States, Italy and Spain.

A Seattle source enrolled patients during active infection and followed them longitudinally. In the authors' workflow: Estimation of nucleated cell counts relied on the amplification of reference gene primers. Some clones are missing from TCRdb's copy, which holds only in-frame ones; the method was immunoSEQ multiplex PCR. From that table come the V and J calls and clone size; the DNA was used to work out D and trimming. This sample has 140,000 or so clones, with 84% found just once. Germline-derived CDR1 and CDR2 are KGHDR and SFDVKD. The CDR3 covers 15 residues. V shed 2 bases and J shed 4 bases, with 13 bases lying between them.

The V and J genes are TRBV24-1 and TRBJ1-2, with D perhaps TRBD1 (5 bases). What was sequenced was peripheral blood. The origin of this receptor is a man aged 25 to 40 with COVID-19, enrolled during active disease. CDR3 loop: CATSDSTQALYGYTF. The CDR3 nucleotides are TGTGCCACCAGTGATTCGACACAGGCCCTCTATGGCTACACCTTC.